These 20 T cell receptor beta chains share one sample of origin, sequenced in a study of neurological immune-mediated disorders. Regarding time point: longitudinal time-point 3. TCRdb re-analysed the 5' RACE reads in MiXCR, keeping a single row per CDR3 protein. The sample records around 97,000 distinct CDR3 sequences, about a tenth being singletons. The specimen sequenced was PBMCs. The source is a female donor with HTLV-1-associated myelopathy (HAM/TSP).

This clonotype was found many times. The germline gene is not matched at one end of the junction; a read error may be the cause. The V and J genes are TRBV3-1 and TRBJ2-7; TRBD2 is a possible D gene (5 bases). This CDR3 has 15 residues. Germline V CDR1 and CDR2: LGHDT, YNNKEL (reference sequence). CDR3: CASSRGAGGRYEQYF. CDR3 in DNA: TGCGCCAGCAGCCGAGGCGCCGGCGGGCGCTACGAGCAGTACTTC.

This clonotype was detected ten times or more. The chain links TRBV28 to TRBJ1-2; the D gene is possibly TRBD1 (6 bases). Germline-derived CDR1 and CDR2 are MDHEN and SYDVKM. Deletions cut 5 bases from V and 4 bases from J, with 11 bases between. The CDR3 loop spans 13 amino acids. CDR3 loop: CASSTGKIYGYTF. The CDR3 DNA is TGTGCCAGCAGTACAGGGAAGATCTATGGCTACACCTTC.

This clonotype was observed many times. V usage is TRBV20-1 and J usage is TRBJ2-1; no clear D gene. Germline-derived CDR1 and CDR2 are DFQATT and SNEGSKA (reference sequence). The V end was cut by 2 bases, the J end by 9 bases, with 8 bases between. CDR3 length: 11 residues. CDR3 bases: TGCAGTGCTAGATCCGAAGGTGAGCAGTTCTTC. This encodes CSARSEGEQFF.

This clonotype showed up many times. CDR3 in DNA: TGTGCCAGCAGCTCGGACCTCACTGAAGCTTTCTTT. This gives the protein CASSSDLTEAFF. The chain links TRBV5-6 to TRBJ1-1, with D uncertain. Between the trimmed V and J ends, which lost 3 bases and 4 bases, there was a span of 7 bases. This CDR3 is 12 amino acids long. Germline-derived CDR1 and CDR2 are SGHDT and YYEEEE.

This clonotype showed up many times. The rearrangement links TRBV4-1 to TRBJ2-1; no definite D call. The germline V gene has CDR1 MGHRA and CDR2 YSYEKL. This CDR3 comprises 13 residues. V was pared by 0 bases and J by 5 bases, with 5 bases between. This CDR3 reads CASSQDLDNEQFF. The CDR3 DNA reads TGCGCCAGCAGCCAAGATCTGGACAATGAGCAGTTCTTC.

This clonotype appeared many times. The V and J genes are TRBV20-1 and TRBJ2-7; 9 bases are a match to TRBD2. With 2 bases clipped from V and 2 bases from J, the junction kept 10 bases outside the gene matches. CDR1 is DFQATT, CDR2 SNEGSKA, per germline (reference sequence). The CDR3 consists of 16 residues. The CDR3 loop is CSARKASGAFTYEQYF. In nucleotides, the CDR3 is TGCAGTGCTAGAAAGGCTAGCGGGGCCTTTACCTACGAGCAGTACTTC.

This clonotype showed up many times. V gene TRBV5-1 combines with J gene TRBJ2-7, with a tentative D call TRBD2 (6 bases). There are 13 residues in the CDR3. Germline lookup yields CDR1 SGHRS and CDR2 YFSETQ. V dropped 4 bases and J dropped 5 bases, with 13 bases sitting between them. CDR3 residues: CASSIGGPNEQYF. The CDR3 DNA sequence: TGCGCCAGCAGCATAGGAGGGCCCAACGAGCAGTACTTC. Combining the CDR3 with reference TRBV5-1 and TRBJ2-7 gives the whole variable domain KAGVTQTPRYLIKTRGQQVTLSCSPISGHRSVSWYQQTPGQGLQFLFEYFSETQRNKGNFPGRFSGRQFSNSRSEMNVSTLELGDSALYLCASSIGGPNEQYFGPGTRLTVT.

The sample holds many counts of this clonotype. This chain joins TRBV20-1 and TRBJ2-1; 9 bases agree with TRBD2. Germline V lookup: CDR1 DFQATT, CDR2 SNEGSKA (reference sequence). The CDR3 totals 15 residues. J was trimmed by 7 bases and V by 6 bases; bases with no gene match: 13. CDR3 region: CSATYTGTSRNEQFF. The CDR3 nucleotides are TGCAGTGCGACATACACCGGGACTAGCAGAAATGAGCAGTTCTTC.

This clonotype came up many times. V is TRBV7-8 and J is TRBJ2-5; no clear D. CDR1 is SGHVS and CDR2 is FQNEAQ in the germline V gene. The CDR3 length is 13 residues. The germline V and J ends were trimmed by 2 bases and 5 bases, with 9 bases remaining between them. CDR3 region: CASSLFVGETQYF. DNA for the CDR3: TGTGCCAGCAGCTTATTCGTGGGCGAGACCCAGTACTTC.

There are many counts of this clonotype. The V gene is TRBV7-2, the J gene TRBJ2-1; 9 positions agree with TRBD2. The germline V gene has CDR1 SGHTA and CDR2 FQGNSA. The CDR3 has 15 amino acids. The V and J ends lost 5 bases and 8 bases, in that order; junction bases with no gene match: 10. In DNA form, the CDR3 reads TGTGCCAGCAGCCCGCTCGCGGGGGGGAAATATGAGCAGTTCTTC. Protein sequence: CASSPLAGGKYEQFF.

This clonotype was observed many times. The V gene is TRBV5-1, the J gene TRBJ2-7; a weak D match, TRBD2 (5 bases). The CDR3 has 15 amino acids. The ends were cut back, 6 bases at V and 1 base at J, with 17 bases in the middle. Germline CDR1 is SGHRS and CDR2 is YFSETQ. The DNA for the CDR3 is TGCGCCAGCAATCCCCGATCCGGGGTATCCTACGAGCAGTACTTC. Protein: CASNPRSGVSYEQYF.

This clonotype was detected ten times or more. The gene calls are TRBV4-1 and TRBJ2-7; weak D call: TRBD2 (6 bases). Trimming removed 0 bases at V and 6 bases at J, with 15 bases between. Germline V gives CDR1 MGHRA, CDR2 YSYEKL. The CDR3 extends over 15 amino acids. CDR3 in DNA: TGCGCCAGCAGCCAAGATAGTGTCGGGGGATCCGAGCAGTACTTC. Amino acids: CASSQDSVGGSEQYF.

In its sample, this clonotype was seen many times. The rearrangement uses TRBV5-1 and TRBJ1-1, with 7 bases lining up with TRBD1. Per the germline V gene, CDR1 is SGHRS and CDR2 is YFSETQ. CDR3 length: 16 amino acids. The V gene end was trimmed by 5 bases and the J gene end by 1 base; junction bases not matched to a gene: 11. Written as DNA, the CDR3 is TGCGCCAGCAGTTCTGACAGGGAGGCGTGGAACACTGAAGCTTTCTTT. It is translated as CASSSDREAWNTEAFF.

As concerns this clonotype: This may be a read error, as it is one base from a much larger clone. This chain joins TRBV12-3 or TRBV12-4 and TRBJ2-3; 11 nucleotides align to TRBD2. The CDR3 sequence is 16 residues long. With V trimmed by 1 base and J by 6 bases, 6 bases remained unmatched. Here the CDR3 reads CASSLVIAGGPDTQYF. The CDR3 DNA follows: TGTGCCAGCAGTTTAGTGATAGCGGGGGGGCCGGATACGCAGTATTTT.

This clonotype showed up many times. The chain links TRBV4-1 to TRBJ1-5; D is unresolved. CDR1 MGHRA and CDR2 YSYEKL come from the germline V gene. This CDR3 contains 13 residues. Trimming shortened V by 3 bases and J by 5 bases, and 8 bases separated the two germline ends. The CDR3 region has the DNA TGCGCCAGCAGCCAGGCCGTCGATCAGCCCCAGCATTTT. Its translation: CASSQAVDQPQHF.

In its sample, this clonotype was seen many times. This chain links TRBV5-1 with TRBJ2-3; perhaps D is TRBD1 or TRBD2 (5 bases each). There are 14 residues in the CDR3. Germline V CDR1 and CDR2: SGHRS, YFSETQ. Trimming shortened V by 0 bases and J by 3 bases, and 8 bases separated the two germline ends. The CDR3 here is CASSLGGKTDTQYF. CDR3 coding DNA: TGCGCCAGCAGCTTGGGGGGGAAAACAGATACGCAGTATTTT.

This clonotype was seen many times. V gene TRBV20-1 combines with J gene TRBJ1-6; D ambiguous. V shed 3 bases and J shed 10 bases, with 16 bases lying between them. This CDR3 is 14 amino acids long. Germline values: CDR1 DFQATT, CDR2 SNEGSKA (reference sequence). The chain's CDR3 is CSASRGSGRSPLHF. In DNA form, the CDR3 reads TGCAGTGCTAGTCGGGGTTCTGGGAGGTCACCCCTCCACTTT.

The V and J genes are TRBV19 and TRBJ1-5; D gene unclear. Trimming left V 4 bases short and J 1 base short, with 2 bases between. CDR1 and CDR2 (germline): LNHDA, SQIVND (reference sequence). The CDR3 spans 12 residues. The CDR3 sequence is CASSRSNQPQHF. For the CDR3, the DNA is TGTGCCAGTAGTAGGAGCAATCAGCCCCAGCATTTT. Full variable domain (rest looked up from reference TRBV19 and TRBJ1-5): DGGITQSPKYLFRKEGQNVTLSCEQNLNHDAMYWYRQDPGQGLRLIYYSQIVNDFQKGDIAEGYSVSREKKESFPLTVTSAQKNPTAFYLCASSRSNQPQHFGDGTRLSIL.

Only a few counts were recorded for this clonotype. This chain joins TRBV24-1 and TRBJ2-1; D ambiguous. Trimming shortened V by 5 bases and J by 8 bases, and 9 bases separated the two germline ends. Germline CDR1 is KGHDR and CDR2 is SFDVKD. The CDR3 runs 12 residues. CDR3 sequence reads: CATSGSNHEQFF. Here the CDR3 DNA reads TGTGCCACCAGTGGCTCGAACCATGAGCAGTTCTTC.

This clonotype has a count of ten or more. The chain couples TRBV20-1 to TRBJ2-2, with a weak D call TRBD1 (5 bases). V lost 3 bases, J lost 4 bases, and 6 bases lay in between. The CDR3 length is 12 residues. Per the germline V gene, CDR1 is DFQATT and CDR2 is SNEGSKA (reference sequence). The chain's CDR3 is CSASRVTGELFF. For the CDR3, the DNA is TGCAGTGCTAGCAGGGTCACCGGGGAGCTGTTTTTT.